Sequencing of this T cell receptor (beta chain) was carried out in a study of radiotherapy plus CTLA-4 blockade in lung cancer. The wider study: Patients showed objective responses in about 20% of cases and disease control in under 35%. The study's findings and limits: Researchers report tumor-derived TCR clones expanding in blood after radiotherapy plus ipilimumab.

Turning to this clone: The antigen is not known.

The CDR3 sequence is 13 residues long. V was clipped by 7 bases and J by 2 bases, with 10 bases between them. Germline CDR1 SNHLY, CDR2 FYNNEI. Sequencing used immunoSEQ multiplex PCR; TCRdb keeps in-frame clones, though not all of them. The repertoire has just over 60,000 clones, 77% of them found once; the top ten carry about 4.5%. The sequencing used peripheral blood, collected from a patient treated with radiotherapy plus ipilimumab. This TCR derives from a human donor with non-small cell lung cancer who had a complete response to radiotherapy plus ipilimumab. The V and J genes are TRBV2 and TRBJ2-3; D not certain. CDR3 sequence (DNA): TGTGCCAGCAAATTCGTCCCCACAGATACGCAGTATTTT. The encoded protein is CASKFVPTDTQYF.